This TCR beta chain comes out of a study of blood T cell repertoires in COVID-19. Study in general: Collection of acute and convalescent COVID-19 samples took place in the United States, Italy and Spain. The cDNA or gDNA used as material had been derived from T cells, B-cell-depleted T cells, or PBMCs.

Per the original methods: Reference gene primers were amplified, and this amplification served to estimate nucleated cell counts. Sequencing used immunoSEQ multiplex PCR; TCRdb keeps in-frame clones, though not all of them. V and J calls and clone size are those listed in that table; D and trimming were worked out from the DNA. The table records approximately 97,000 clones, roughly 86% of them present only once. This CDR3 is built from 15 residues. The V and J ends lost 2 bases and 3 bases respectively, with 10 bases between them. Germline-derived CDR1 and CDR2 are KGHSH and LQKENI. Input material: peripheral blood. This chain joins TRBV18 and TRBJ2-2; no definite D call. The origin of this receptor is a man aged 35 to 55 with active or convalescent COVID-19. CDR3 nucleotide sequence: TGTGCCAGCTCACCAGTCAGCGCTGACACCGGGGAGCTGTTTTTT. This encodes CASSPVSADTGELFF.